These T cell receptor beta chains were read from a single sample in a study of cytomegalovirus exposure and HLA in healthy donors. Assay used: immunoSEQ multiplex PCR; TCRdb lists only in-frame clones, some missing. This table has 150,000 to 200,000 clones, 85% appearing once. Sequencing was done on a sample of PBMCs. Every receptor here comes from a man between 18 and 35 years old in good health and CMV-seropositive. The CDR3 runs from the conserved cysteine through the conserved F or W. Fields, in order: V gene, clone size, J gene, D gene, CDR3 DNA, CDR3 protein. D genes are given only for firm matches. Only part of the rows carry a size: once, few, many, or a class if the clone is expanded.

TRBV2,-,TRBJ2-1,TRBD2,TGTGCCAACGCCCCTTTACGGACTAGTAGTGGCAATGAGCAGTTCTTC,CANAPLRTSSGNEQFF
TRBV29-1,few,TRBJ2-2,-,TGCAGCGTTGAGAACTCCCAGGGGTCCGGGGAGCTGTTTTTT,CSVENSQGSGELFF
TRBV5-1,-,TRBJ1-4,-,TGCGCCAGCAGCTTGGGAGGGGGTAATGAAAAACTGTTTTTT,CASSLGGGNEKLFF
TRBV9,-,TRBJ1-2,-,TGTGCCAGCAGCGAGGAGCTCTCCACTGGAGGCTACACCTTC,CASSEELSTGGYTF
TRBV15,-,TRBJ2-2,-,TGTGCCACCAGCAGAGATAGAGATGGCACCGGGGAGCTGTTTTTT,CATSRDRDGTGELFF
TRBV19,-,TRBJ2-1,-,TGTGCCAGTAGTATAGGGCAGAACTCCTACAATGAGCAGTTCTTC,CASSIGQNSYNEQFF
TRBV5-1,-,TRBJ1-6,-,TGCGCCAGCAGCTTATCTAACTCCTATAATTCACCCCTCCACTTT,CASSLSNSYNSPLHF
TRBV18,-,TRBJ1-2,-,TGTGCCAGCTCACCTCTGACGGACATAGCTAACTATGGCTACACCTTC,CASSPLTDIANYGYTF
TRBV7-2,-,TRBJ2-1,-,TGTGCCAGCAGTGTACTTGGGGCTGAGCAGTTCTTC,CASSVLGAEQFF
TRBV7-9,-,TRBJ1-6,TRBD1,TGTGCCAGCAGTTCGACAGGGGCAACCCGGTCACCCCTCCACTTT,CASSSTGATRSPLHF
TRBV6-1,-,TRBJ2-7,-,TGTGCCAGCAGTGAAACAGGTAGCTCCTACGAGCAGTACTTC,CASSETGSSYEQYF